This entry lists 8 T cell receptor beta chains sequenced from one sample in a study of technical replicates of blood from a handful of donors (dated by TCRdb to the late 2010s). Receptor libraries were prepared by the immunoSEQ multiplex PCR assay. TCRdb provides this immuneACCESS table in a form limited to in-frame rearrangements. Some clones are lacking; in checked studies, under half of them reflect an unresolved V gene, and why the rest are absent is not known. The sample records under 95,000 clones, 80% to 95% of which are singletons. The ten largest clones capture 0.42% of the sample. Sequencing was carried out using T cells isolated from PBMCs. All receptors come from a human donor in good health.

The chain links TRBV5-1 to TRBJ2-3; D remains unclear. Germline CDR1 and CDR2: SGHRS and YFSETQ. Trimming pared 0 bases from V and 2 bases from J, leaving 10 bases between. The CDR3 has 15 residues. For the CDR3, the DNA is TGCGCCAGCAGCTTGGCCCGGGTCCTCACAGATACGCAGTATTTT. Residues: CASSLARVLTDTQYF.

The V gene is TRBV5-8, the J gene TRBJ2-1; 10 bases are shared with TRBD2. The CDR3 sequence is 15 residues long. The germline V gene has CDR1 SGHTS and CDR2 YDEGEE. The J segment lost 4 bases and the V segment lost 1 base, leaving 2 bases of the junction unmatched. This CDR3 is CASSLWTSGYNEQFF. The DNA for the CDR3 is TGTGCCAGCAGCTTGTGGACTAGCGGTTACAATGAGCAGTTCTTC.

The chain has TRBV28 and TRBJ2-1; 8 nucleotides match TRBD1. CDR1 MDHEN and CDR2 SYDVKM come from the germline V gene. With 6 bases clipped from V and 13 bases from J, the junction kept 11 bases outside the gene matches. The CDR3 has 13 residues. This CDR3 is CASRLPGQVAQFF. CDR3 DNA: TGTGCCAGCAGACTACCGGGACAGGTAGCCCAGTTCTTC.

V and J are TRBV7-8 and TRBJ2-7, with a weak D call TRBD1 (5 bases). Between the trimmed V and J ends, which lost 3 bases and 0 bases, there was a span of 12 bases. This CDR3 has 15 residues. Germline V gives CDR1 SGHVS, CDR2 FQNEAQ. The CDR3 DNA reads TGTGCCAGCAGCTTGGCCGTTGGGGCCTCCTACGAGCAGTACTTC. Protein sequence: CASSLAVGASYEQYF.

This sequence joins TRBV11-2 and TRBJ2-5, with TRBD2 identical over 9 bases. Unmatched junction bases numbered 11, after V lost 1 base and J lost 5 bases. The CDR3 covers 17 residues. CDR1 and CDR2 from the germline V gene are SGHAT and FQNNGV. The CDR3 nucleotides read TGTGCCAGCAGCTTAGCCCTCGTAGCGGGAGAGTGGGAGACCCAGTACTTC. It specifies CASSLALVAGEWETQYF.

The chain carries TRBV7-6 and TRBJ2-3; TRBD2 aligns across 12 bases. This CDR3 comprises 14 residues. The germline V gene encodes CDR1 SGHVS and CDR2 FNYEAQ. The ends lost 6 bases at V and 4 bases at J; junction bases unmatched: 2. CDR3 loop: CASRASGGADTQYF. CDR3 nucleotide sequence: TGTGCCAGCAGAGCTAGCGGGGGGGCAGATACGCAGTATTTT.

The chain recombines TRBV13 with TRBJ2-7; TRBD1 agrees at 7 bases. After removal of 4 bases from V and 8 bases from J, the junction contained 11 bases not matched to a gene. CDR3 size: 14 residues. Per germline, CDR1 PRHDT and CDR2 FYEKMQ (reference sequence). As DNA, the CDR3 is TGTGCCAGCAGCTCCGGGGCAGGGGGTTCACAGCAGTACTTC. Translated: CASSSGAGGSQQYF.

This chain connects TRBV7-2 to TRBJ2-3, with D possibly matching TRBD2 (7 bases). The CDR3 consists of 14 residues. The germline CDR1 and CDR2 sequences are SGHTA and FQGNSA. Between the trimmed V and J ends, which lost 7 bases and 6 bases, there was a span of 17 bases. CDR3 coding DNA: TGTGCCAGCACTCGTAGGGGGAGGGTGGATACGCAGTATTTT. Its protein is CASTRRGRVDTQYF. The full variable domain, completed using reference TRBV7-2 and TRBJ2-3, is GAGVSQSPSNKVTEKGKDVELRCDPISGHTALYWYRQSLGQGLEFLIYFQGNSAPDKSGLPSDRFSAERTGGSVSTLTIQRTQQEDSAVYLCASTRRGRVDTQYFGPGTRLTVL.